The rows below give T cell receptor beta chains drawn from one sample of a study of cytomegalovirus exposure and HLA in healthy donors. The method was immunoSEQ multiplex PCR; TCRdb's version includes in-frame clones alone and lacks a portion of them. The repertoire holds 110,000 or so clones, under 80% seen once, with 4% to 5% in the top ten. The sample was PBMCs. Receptors were obtained from a woman aged 40 to 50 in good health and CMV-seropositive. Both conserved end residues are part of each CDR3. A D gene is named only where the DNA matches it firmly. Expanded clones are given a class, and other clones once, few, many or no size at all.

size	V	D	length	J	CDR3	DNA
-	TRBV5-1	-	13	TRBJ2-5	CASSRGVEETQYF	TGCGCCAGCAGCAGGGGCGTGGAGGAGACCCAGTACTTC
-	TRBV9	-	14	TRBJ2-7	CASSAGVLPYEQYF	TGTGCCAGCAGCGCGGGAGTTCTGCCCTACGAGCAGTACTTC
-	TRBV5-4	-	16	TRBJ1-1	CASSPGQNKMNTEAFF	TGTGCCAGCAGCCCTGGACAGAATAAGATGAACACTGAAGCTTTCTTT
-	TRBV18	-	15	TRBJ2-3	CASSPGEGATDTQYF	TGTGCCAGCTCACCGGGTGAGGGCGCAACAGATACGCAGTATTTT
-	TRBV5-8	-	11	TRBJ1-1	CASPRGTEAFF	TGTGCCAGCCCCAGGGGAACTGAAGCTTTCTTT
-	TRBV14	TRBD1	14	TRBJ2-7	CASSPGTAFYEQYF	TGTGCCAGCAGCCCCGGGACAGCCTTCTACGAGCAGTACTTC
few	TRBV2	TRBD1	16	TRBJ1-4	CASSEATGQGEPKLFF	TGTGCCAGCAGTGAAGCAACGGGACAGGGGGAACCAAAACTGTTTTTT
once	TRBV11-3	TRBD2	15	TRBJ2-5	CASSSGLAGQETQYF	TGTGCCAGCAGCTCCGGACTAGCGGGGCAAGAGACCCAGTACTTC
-	TRBV28	-	18	TRBJ2-3	CASSYLLSGGSLGDTQYF	TGTGCCAGCAGTTACCTCCTGAGCGGAGGGTCCCTTGGAGATACGCAGTATTTT
-	TRBV7-6	-	15	TRBJ1-4	CASSLDPAGNEKLFF	TGTGCCAGCAGCTTAGACCCGGCAGGGAATGAAAAACTGTTTTTT
-	TRBV15	-	15	TRBJ2-7	CATSRGGGGSYEQYF	TGTGCCACCAGCAGAGGTGGTGGAGGGAGCTACGAGCAGTACTTC
few	TRBV4-3	-	19	TRBJ2-1	CASSQDPAPGHPLYNEQFF	TGCGCCAGCAGCCAAGATCCCGCACCGGGACACCCCCTCTACAATGAGCAGTTCTTC
-	TRBV6-6	-	13	TRBJ1-1	CASSLWDNSQAFF	TGTGCCAGCAGTTTGTGGGACAACAGTCAAGCTTTCTTT
-	TRBV6-1	-	14	TRBJ1-3	CASTTGSSGNTIYF	TGTGCCAGCACTACAGGGTCATCTGGAAACACCATATATTTT
few	TRBV30	TRBD1	13	TRBJ2-7	CAWSRDSAYEQYF	TGTGCCTGGAGCCGGGACAGCGCCTACGAGCAGTACTTC
-	TRBV4-1	-	15	TRBJ2-5	CASSLRVAYQETQYF	TGCGCCAGCAGCCTCAGGGTTGCGTACCAAGAGACCCAGTACTTC
-	TRBV19	TRBD1	21	TRBJ1-2	CASSILGPQGGGGGPNYGYTF	TGTGCCAGTAGTATTTTGGGCCCACAGGGGGGTGGAGGTGGACCTAACTATGGCTACACCTTC
once	TRBV2	TRBD2	16	TRBJ2-3	CASLAGAHRLGDTQYF	TGTGCCAGCCTAGCGGGGGCCCACCGCTTGGGAGATACGCAGTATTTT
-	TRBV27	-	14	TRBJ1-3	CASSRGHSGNTIYF	TGTGCCAGCAGTCGCGGACACTCTGGAAACACCATATATTTT
-	TRBV27	-	14	TRBJ2-5	CASSSRAVQETQYF	TGTGCCAGCAGTTCACGCGCTGTACAGGAGACCCAGTACTTC
-	TRBV29-1	-	14	TRBJ1-1	CSVEREGTRYEAFF	TGCAGCGTTGAAAGGGAGGGGACAAGATATGAAGCTTTCTTT
once	TRBV2	TRBD1	14	TRBJ1-3	CASRGRGTGNTIYF	TGTGCCAGCAGGGGCAGGGGGACTGGAAACACCATATATTTT
-	TRBV4-1	-	12	TRBJ2-1	CASRGTYNEQFF	TGCGCCAGCCGGGGAACCTACAATGAGCAGTTCTTC
-	TRBV25-1	TRBD1	14	TRBJ2-2	CASSKTGAAGELFF	TGTGCCAGCAGTAAGACAGGGGCCGCCGGGGAGCTGTTTTTT
-	TRBV4-2	TRBD2	16	TRBJ2-5	CASSQGGRGVQETQYF	TGTGCCAGCAGCCAAGGGGGGCGGGGGGTTCAAGAGACCCAGTACTTC
-	TRBV6-1	TRBD1	15	TRBJ2-7	CASSPQDRGNYEQYF	TGTGCCAGCAGTCCTCAAGACAGGGGGAACTACGAGCAGTACTTC
-	TRBV19	-	16	TRBJ1-5	CASSRMQQGPLQPQHF	TGTGCCAGTAGTAGGATGCAACAGGGCCCCCTTCAGCCCCAGCATTTT
-	TRBV28	TRBD2	14	TRBJ2-7	CASSPGLEYYEQYF	TGTGCCAGCAGTCCGGGACTAGAGTACTACGAGCAGTACTTC
-	TRBV27	-	14	TRBJ2-5	CASSTRTSQETQYF	TGTGCCAGCAGTACTCGGACAAGCCAAGAGACCCAGTACTTC
-	TRBV7-9	-	16	TRBJ2-3	CASSTGKDGSTDTQYF	TGTGCCAGCAGTACGGGGAAGGACGGAAGCACAGATACGCAGTATTTT
once	TRBV5-1	TRBD1	14	TRBJ1-1	CASTGGQGRTEAFF	TGCGCCAGCACGGGAGGACAGGGGAGGACTGAAGCTTTCTTT
-	TRBV6-6	-	14	TRBJ1-1	CASSSTDSGTEAFF	TGTGCCAGCAGTTCAACAGACAGTGGCACTGAAGCTTTCTTT
-	TRBV29-1	TRBD2	13	TRBJ2-7	CSVETSGDYEQYF	TGCAGCGTAGAGACTAGCGGGGACTACGAGCAGTACTTC
-	TRBV7-9	TRBD2	15	TRBJ2-1	CASSLGGTIYNEQFF	TGTGCCAGCAGCTTAGGGGGGACTATTTACAATGAGCAGTTCTTC
-	TRBV5-1	-	17	TRBJ2-3	CASSLGPARGDTDTQYF	TGCGCCAGCAGCTTGGGGCCTGCCCGGGGTGATACAGATACGCAGTATTTT
-	TRBV25-1	TRBD1	12	TRBJ1-2	CASRGQAGGYTF	TGTGCCAGCAGAGGACAGGCGGGAGGCTACACCTTC
-	TRBV7-8	-	16	TRBJ1-5	CASSFSATEINQPQHF	TGTGCCAGCAGCTTTTCCGCGACAGAAATCAATCAGCCCCAGCATTTT
few	TRBV5-1	-	13	TRBJ2-1	CASTFGGYNEQFF	TGCGCCAGCACCTTTGGGGGGTACAATGAGCAGTTCTTC
few	TRBV7-2	-	16	TRBJ1-1	CASSFRDSRMNTEAFF	TGTGCCAGCAGCTTCCGGGACTCACGCATGAACACTGAAGCTTTCTTT